The next 14 T cell receptor beta chains were all read from a single sample in a study of T cell responses to AZD1222 COVID-19 vaccine. Assay: immunoSEQ multiplex PCR; the TCRdb copy retains only in-frame clones and omits some. The sample records more than 150,000 clones, 75% to 90% being singletons. The material sequenced was peripheral blood, taken after recovery from COVID-19. All receptors come from an adult who had recovered from COVID-19.

The chain carries TRBV2 and TRBJ2-5, with D possibly being TRBD2 (5 bases). Germline CDR1 and CDR2: SNHLY and FYNNEI. V was clipped by 1 base and J by 8 bases, with 8 bases between them. The CDR3 covers 12 residues. DNA for the CDR3: TGTGCCAGCAGTGAAGTTGCGGGTACCCAGTACTTC. Translating gives CASSEVAGTQYF.

This clone appeared a single time. The genes are TRBV10-3 and TRBJ1-2; 12 positions agree with TRBD1. This CDR3 is built from 15 residues. CDR1 is ENHRY and CDR2 is SYGVKD in the germline V gene. V shed 4 bases, J shed 8 bases, and the junction held 8 bases outside the gene matches. The CDR3 loop is CAISGLGQGAEGYTF. Written as DNA, the CDR3 is TGTGCCATCAGTGGACTGGGACAGGGGGCGGAGGGCTACACCTTC.

The CDR3 reads CASTAGPATNEKLFF. CDR3 bases: TGTGCCAGCACCGCAGGGCCCGCAACTAATGAAAAACTGTTTTTT. J is TRBJ1-4 and V is TRBV6-5, with a possible D match to TRBD1 (5 bases). The CDR3 length is 15 residues. CDR1 MNHEY and CDR2 SVGAGI come from the germline V gene. V was pared by 7 bases and J by 0 bases, with 12 bases between.

The rearrangement uses TRBV28 and TRBJ1-3, with no clear D. The CDR3 totals 15 residues. V gave up 2 bases and J gave up 0 bases, with 8 bases separating them. The germline V gene has CDR1 MDHEN and CDR2 SYDVKM. The CDR3 sequence is CASSLQRGSGNTIYF. CDR3 bases: TGTGCCAGCAGTTTACAGCGGGGCTCTGGAAACACCATATATTTT.

The chain links TRBV7-9 to TRBJ1-3; TRBD1 matches 8 bases. The CDR3 runs to 15 residues. Looked up from germline, CDR1 is SEHNR and CDR2 is FQNEAQ (reference sequence). Unmatched junction bases numbered 6, after V lost 5 bases and J lost 3 bases. CDR3 protein: CASSRKTGDGNTIYF. CDR3 in DNA: TGTGCCAGCAGCCGAAAGACAGGGGATGGAAACACCATATATTTT.

This clone came up once. The chain uses TRBV11-2 and TRBJ1-4; the D gene is possibly TRBD1 (5 bases). The CDR3 has 15 residues. In germline, CDR1 is SGHAT, CDR2 FQNNGV. V was trimmed by 5 bases and J by 6 bases, leaving 16 bases between them. Here the CDR3 reads CASSPAGNPHEKLFF. CDR3 nucleotides: TGTGCCAGCAGCCCTGCAGGGAACCCGCATGAAAAACTGTTTTTT.

J is TRBJ1-3 and V is TRBV5-1; 7 bases are a match to TRBD1. Germline-derived CDR1 and CDR2 are SGHRS and YFSETQ. V lost 8 bases to trimming and J lost 2 bases; unmatched junction nucleotides: 10. The CDR3 runs to 15 residues. CDR3 sequence: CASQLQGVTGNTIYF. The CDR3 nucleotides are TGCGCCAGTCAACTTCAGGGGGTGACTGGAAACACCATATATTTT.

The V and J genes are TRBV2 and TRBJ1-1, with D perhaps matching TRBD1 (5 bases). This CDR3 contains 13 residues. Germline CDR1 is SNHLY and CDR2 is FYNNEI. Trimming shortened V by 3 bases and J by 7 bases, and 12 bases separated the two germline ends. In nucleotides, the CDR3 is TGTGCCAGCAGTGAGGTACTGAGGGGTGAAGCTTTCTTT. Its translation: CASSEVLRGEAFF.

The chain couples TRBV7-7 to TRBJ2-5, with a weak D call TRBD2 (7 bases). Germline loops: CDR1 SSHAT, CDR2 FNYEAQ (reference sequence). The V and J ends lost 5 bases and 5 bases respectively, with 12 bases between them. The CDR3 is made up of 13 amino acids. The DNA for the CDR3 is TGTGCCAGCAGCCCCGGGGGGCCCGAGACCCAGTACTTC. Encoded protein: CASSPGGPETQYF.

The chain carries TRBV9 and TRBJ2-5; 10 bases are shared with TRBD2. Germline V gene sequence: CDR1 SGDLS, CDR2 YYNGEE. The trim removed 1 base at V and 1 base at J, leaving 1 base unmatched. The CDR3 runs to 15 residues. The CDR3 reads CASSVLAGVQETQYF. The CDR3 DNA follows: TGTGCCAGCAGCGTACTAGCGGGGGTCCAAGAGACCCAGTACTTC. The whole variable domain, remainder taken from reference TRBV9 and TRBJ2-5, is DSGVTQTPKHLITATGQRVTLRCSPRSGDLSVYWYQQSLDQGLQFLIQYYNGEERAKGNILERFSAQQFPDLHSELNLSSLELGDSALYFCASSVLAGVQETQYFGPGTRLLVL.

This chain connects TRBV3-1 (or the pseudogene TRBV3-2) to TRBJ2-1; TRBD2 aligns across 10 bases. The CDR3 length is 13 residues. The V and J ends lost 3 bases and 15 bases, in that order; junction bases with no gene match: 8. Germline V gives CDR1 LGHDT, CDR2 YNNKEL (reference sequence). The DNA of the CDR3 is TGTGCCAGCAGCCAGGAACTAGCGGGACCTCTGTTCTTC. This sequence encodes CASSQELAGPLFF.

The gene calls are TRBV24-1 and TRBJ1-1; D is possibly TRBD1 (6 bases). The CDR3 sequence is 13 residues long. Germline CDR1 reads KGHDR; CDR2 reads SFDVKD. The V end was cut by 5 bases, the J end by 7 bases, with 13 bases between. The CDR3 spells CATSVSARGEAFF. For the CDR3, the DNA is TGTGCCACCAGTGTCTCGGCCAGGGGTGAAGCTTTCTTT.

The chain employs TRBV19 and TRBJ1-5; 7 nucleotides match TRBD1. The germline V gene encodes CDR1 LNHDA and CDR2 SQIVND (reference sequence). The V gene end was trimmed by 6 bases and the J gene end by 6 bases; junction bases not matched to a gene: 5. This CDR3 has 13 amino acids. CDR3 residues: CASSKGQLQPQHF. The CDR3 region has the DNA TGTGCCAGTAGCAAGGGACAGCTTCAGCCCCAGCATTTT. The complete variable domain, with remaining parts taken from reference TRBV19 and TRBJ1-5, reads DGGITQSPKYLFRKEGQNVTLSCEQNLNHDAMYWYRQDPGQGLRLIYYSQIVNDFQKGDIAEGYSVSREKKESFPLTVTSAQKNPTAFYLCASSKGQLQPQHFGDGTRLSIL.

This clone was counted between two and nine times. This chain links TRBV28 with TRBJ1-1; the match to TRBD1 covers 7 bases. V shed 5 bases, J shed 2 bases, and the junction held 8 bases outside the gene matches. CDR1 is MDHEN and CDR2 is SYDVKM in the germline V gene. CDR3 length: 15 residues. CDR3 nucleotide sequence: TGTGCCAGCAGTCCAATCGGGACAGCTAACACTGAAGCTTTCTTT. Its translation is CASSPIGTANTEAFF.